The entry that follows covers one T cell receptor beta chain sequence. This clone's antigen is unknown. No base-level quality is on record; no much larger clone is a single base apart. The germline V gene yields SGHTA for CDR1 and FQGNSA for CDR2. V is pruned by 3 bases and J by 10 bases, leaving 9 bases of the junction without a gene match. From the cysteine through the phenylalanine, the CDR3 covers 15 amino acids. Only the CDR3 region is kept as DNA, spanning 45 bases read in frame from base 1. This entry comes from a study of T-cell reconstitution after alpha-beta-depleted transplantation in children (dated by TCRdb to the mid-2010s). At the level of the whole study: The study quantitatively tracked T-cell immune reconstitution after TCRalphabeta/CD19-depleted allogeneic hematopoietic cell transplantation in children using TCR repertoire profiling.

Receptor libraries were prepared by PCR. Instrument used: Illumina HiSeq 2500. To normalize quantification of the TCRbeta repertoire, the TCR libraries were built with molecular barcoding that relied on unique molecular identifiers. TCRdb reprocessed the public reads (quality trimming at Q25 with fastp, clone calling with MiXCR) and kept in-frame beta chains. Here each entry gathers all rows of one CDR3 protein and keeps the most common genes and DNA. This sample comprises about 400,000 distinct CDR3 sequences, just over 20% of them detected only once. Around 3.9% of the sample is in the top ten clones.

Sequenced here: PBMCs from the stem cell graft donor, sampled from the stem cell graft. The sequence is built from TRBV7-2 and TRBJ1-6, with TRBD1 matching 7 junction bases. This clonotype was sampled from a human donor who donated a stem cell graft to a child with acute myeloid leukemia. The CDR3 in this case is CASSFVTGSNSPLHF. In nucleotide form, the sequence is TGTGCCAGCAGCTTCGTGACAGGGAGCAACTCACCCCTCCACTTT. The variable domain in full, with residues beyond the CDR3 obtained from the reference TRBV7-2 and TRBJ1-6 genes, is GAGVSQSPSNKVTEKGKDVELRCDPISGHTALYWYRQSLGQGLEFLIYFQGNSAPDKSGLPSDRFSAERTGGSVSTLTIQRTQQEDSAVYLCASSFVTGSNSPLHFGNGTRLTVT.